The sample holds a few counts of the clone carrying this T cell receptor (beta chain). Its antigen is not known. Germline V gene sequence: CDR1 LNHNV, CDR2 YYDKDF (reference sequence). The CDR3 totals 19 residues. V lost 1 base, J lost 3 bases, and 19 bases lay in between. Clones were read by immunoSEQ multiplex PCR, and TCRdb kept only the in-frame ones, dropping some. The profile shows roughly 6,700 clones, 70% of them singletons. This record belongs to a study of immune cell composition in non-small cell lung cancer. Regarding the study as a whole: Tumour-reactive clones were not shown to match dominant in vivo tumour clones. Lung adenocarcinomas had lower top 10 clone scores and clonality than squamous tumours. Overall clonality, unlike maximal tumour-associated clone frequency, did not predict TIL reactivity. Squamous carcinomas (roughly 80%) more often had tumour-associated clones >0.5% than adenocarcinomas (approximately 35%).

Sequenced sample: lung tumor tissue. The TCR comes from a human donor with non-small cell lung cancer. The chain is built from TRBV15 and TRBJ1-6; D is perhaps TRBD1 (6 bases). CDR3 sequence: CATSRGGNQRGGYNSPLHF. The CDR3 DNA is TGTGCCACCAGCAGAGGAGGGAACCAGCGAGGGGGCTATAATTCACCCCTCCACTTT.